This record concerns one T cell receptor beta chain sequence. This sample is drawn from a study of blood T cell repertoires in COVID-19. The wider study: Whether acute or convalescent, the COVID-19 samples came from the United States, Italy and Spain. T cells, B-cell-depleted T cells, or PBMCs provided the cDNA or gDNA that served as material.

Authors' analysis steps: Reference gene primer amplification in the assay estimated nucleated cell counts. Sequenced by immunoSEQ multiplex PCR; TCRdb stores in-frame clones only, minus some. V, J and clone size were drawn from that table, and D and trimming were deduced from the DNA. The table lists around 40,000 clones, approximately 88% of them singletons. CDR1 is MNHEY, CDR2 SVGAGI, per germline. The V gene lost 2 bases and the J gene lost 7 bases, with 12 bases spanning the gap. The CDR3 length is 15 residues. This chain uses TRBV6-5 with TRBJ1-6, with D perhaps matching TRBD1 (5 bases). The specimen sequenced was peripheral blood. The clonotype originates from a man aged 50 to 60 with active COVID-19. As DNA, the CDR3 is TGTGCCAGCAGTTACATTGGAGGGGAGAATTCACCCCTCCACTTT. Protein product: CASSYIGGENSPLHF.